The next 29 T cell receptor beta chains were all read from a single sample in a study of regulatory T cells in long-lasting Graves disease. Researchers made TCR beta libraries by using iRepertoire HTBI primers and running Arm-PCR on CDR3 regions. TCRdb re-called the multiplex PCR reads through MiXCR, storing one row per CDR3 protein. The profile covers about 340,000 distinct CDR3 sequences, with around a fifth appearing a single time and 29% taken by the ten largest. The time point here: persistent/refractory GD, antithyroid drugs over 5 years with positive TRAb. PBMC-derived RNA was used for the TCR library. The sample here was peripheral blood mononuclear cells (PBMCs), taken when the disease was refractory, from a patient treated with antithyroid drugs. The source of these receptors is a female donor with Graves disease.

The CDR3 sequence is CAISWSSGSSTDTQYF. The CDR3 region has the DNA TGTGCCATCTCGTGGTCTAGCGGGAGTAGCACAGATACGCAGTATTTT. V and J are TRBV10-3 and TRBJ2-3; 10 bases are a match to TRBD2. Germline trimming cut 8 bases from V and 0 bases from J; bases unmatched to any gene: 8. Germline V gives CDR1 ENHRY, CDR2 SYGVKD. This CDR3 region has 16 residues.

This clonotype appeared many times. J is TRBJ2-5 and V is TRBV19; D unresolved. This CDR3 spans 13 amino acids. Germline V gives CDR1 LNHDA, CDR2 SQIVND (reference sequence). V was clipped by 6 bases and J by 4 bases, with 12 bases between them. The CDR3 sequence is CASSAAGRETQYF. Here the CDR3 DNA reads TGTGCCAGTAGCGCGGCAGGAAGAGAGACCCAGTACTTC. The variable domain in full, with the rest retrieved from reference TRBV19 and TRBJ2-5, is DGGITQSPKYLFRKEGQNVTLSCEQNLNHDAMYWYRQDPGQGLRLIYYSQIVNDFQKGDIAEGYSVSREKKESFPLTVTSAQKNPTAFYLCASSAAGRETQYFGPGTRLLVL.

This clonotype was detected many times. The chain combines TRBV12-3 or TRBV12-4 with TRBJ1-5, with 9 bases identical to TRBD1. V gave up 6 bases and J gave up 5 bases; unmatched junction bases: 5. The CDR3 loop spans 14 amino acids. CDR3 amino acids: CASRRTGVDQPQHF. DNA for the CDR3: TGTGCCAGCAGACGGACAGGGGTGGATCAGCCCCAGCATTTT.

The chain is built from TRBV20-1 and TRBJ2-7; 7 bases fit TRBD1. In germline, CDR1 is DFQATT, CDR2 SNEGSKA (reference sequence). The CDR3 is made up of 14 amino acids. The J segment lost 7 bases and the V segment lost 3 bases, leaving 12 bases of the junction unmatched. As DNA, the CDR3 is TGCAGTGCTAGGCACGTGAAGGGGGCGCTGGAGCAGTACTTC. As protein: CSARHVKGALEQYF.

The genes are TRBV28 and TRBJ2-7; D is perhaps TRBD1 (5 bases). The V and J ends lost 2 bases and 1 base respectively, with 12 bases between them. The CDR3 runs to 15 residues. Looked up from germline, CDR1 is MDHEN and CDR2 is SYDVKM. The CDR3 region is CASSLRGATSYEQYF. CDR3 in DNA: TGTGCCAGCAGTTTACGTGGGGCCACATCCTACGAGCAGTACTTC. Full variable domain (missing parts from reference TRBV28 and TRBJ2-7): DVKVTQSSRYLVKRTGEKVFLECVQDMDHENMFWYRQDPGLGLRLIYFSYDVKMKEKGDIPEGYSVSREKKERFSLILESASTNQTSMYLCASSLRGATSYEQYFGPGTRLTVT.

This clonotype appeared many times. J is TRBJ2-7 and V is TRBV7-8, with a tentative D call TRBD1 (5 bases). V was shortened by 2 bases and J by 2 bases, with 10 bases between the two germline ends. Germline V CDR1 and CDR2: SGHVS, FQNEAQ. This CDR3 region has 14 residues. The CDR3 DNA sequence: TGTGCCAGCAGCTTAAGGGGTGCGGCCTACGAGCAGTACTTC. As protein: CASSLRGAAYEQYF.

This clonotype was found many times. V is TRBV12-3 or TRBV12-4 and J is TRBJ2-4, with TRBD1 identical over 8 bases. The CDR3 is 15 amino acids. The V gene end was trimmed by 5 bases and the J gene end by 7 bases; junction bases not matched to a gene: 10. CDR3 DNA: TGTGCCAGCAGTGGGTATGGACAGGGACGGAACATTCAGTACTTC. Its translation: CASSGYGQGRNIQYF.

This sequence joins TRBV7-9 and TRBJ1-1; TRBD1 might be the D (6 bases). V gave up 5 bases and J gave up 1 base, with 20 bases separating them. This CDR3 comprises 17 residues. The germline CDR1 and CDR2 sequences are SEHNR and FQNEAQ (reference sequence). This chain's CDR3 is CASSGLYADSRNTEAFF. In DNA, the CDR3 is TGTGCCAGCAGCGGATTGTATGCGGACAGCCGGAACACTGAAGCTTTCTTT.

There are a few counts of this clonotype. This chain uses TRBV5-1 with TRBJ2-5, with 7 bases matching TRBD2. The germline CDR1 and CDR2 sequences are SGHRS and YFSETQ. With 8 bases clipped from V and 5 bases from J, the junction kept 12 bases outside the gene matches. This CDR3 comprises 14 residues. CDR3 loop: CASNVAGAFETQYF. The CDR3 DNA reads as TGCGCCAGTAACGTGGCGGGAGCTTTTGAGACCCAGTACTTC.

This clonotype was counted a few times. V and J are TRBV18 and TRBJ2-7; unclear D gene. Trimming shortened V by 4 bases and J by 6 bases, and 16 bases separated the two germline ends. This CDR3 spans 14 amino acids. Germline CDR1 is KGHSH and CDR2 is LQKENI. Written as DNA, the CDR3 is TGTGCCAGCTCACTAGTGGACCGGGCTCGCGAGCAGTACTTC. Translated, it gives CASSLVDRAREQYF.

This clonotype was seen a handful of times. The chain uses TRBV27 and TRBJ1-3, with TRBD1 matching 7 bases. The CDR3 extends over 16 amino acids. Germline V gene sequence: CDR1 MNHEY, CDR2 SMNVEV (reference sequence). The trim removed 6 bases at V and 0 bases at J, leaving 8 bases unmatched. CDR3 in DNA: TGTGCCAGCAGGAGAACAGGGGATCCCTCTGGAAACACCATATATTTT. Protein: CASRRTGDPSGNTIYF.

This clonotype came up many times. The chain combines TRBV7-6 with TRBJ1-4; a weak D match, TRBD1 (6 bases). Per germline, CDR1 SGHVS and CDR2 FNYEAQ. The CDR3 has 17 amino acids. V was trimmed by 1 base and J by 4 bases, leaving 16 bases between them. CDR3: CASSLGSGQIGNEKLFF. CDR3 sequence (DNA): TGTGCCAGCAGCTTAGGCTCCGGACAGATTGGTAATGAAAAACTGTTTTTT.

At least ten counts were recorded for this clonotype. V usage is TRBV24-1 and J usage is TRBJ2-5; 10 bases agree with TRBD1. The germline V gene encodes CDR1 KGHDR and CDR2 SFDVKD. CDR3 length: 16 amino acids. V shed 4 bases, J shed 3 bases, and the junction held 7 bases outside the gene matches. CDR3 sequence: CATSDTGTGAKETQYF. The CDR3 DNA follows: TGTGCCACCAGTGACACCGGGACAGGGGCAAAAGAGACCCAGTACTTC.

In this sample, this clonotype turned up a few times. The chain joins TRBV28 to TRBJ2-7, with D perhaps TRBD1 (6 bases). The V and J ends lost 10 bases and 3 bases respectively, with 19 bases between them. This CDR3 contains 14 residues. Germline V CDR1 and CDR2: MDHEN, SYDVKM. The CDR3: CATTGHLIYYEQYF. In nucleotides, the CDR3 is TGTGCCACGACGGGACACCTGATTTACTACGAGCAGTACTTC.

The rearrangement uses TRBV3-1 and TRBJ2-7; no clear D gene. The ends were cut back, 6 bases at V and 5 bases at J, with 17 bases in the middle. From germline, CDR1 is LGHDT and CDR2 YNNKEL (reference sequence). The CDR3 is 14 residues long. The DNA of the CDR3 is TGTGCCAGCAGTCTATTCCCGGTCAGGCACGAGCAGTACTTC. It codes for CASSLFPVRHEQYF.

Ten or more counts support this clonotype. The V and J genes are TRBV7-2 and TRBJ1-1; D gene unclear. Germline V gives CDR1 SGHTA, CDR2 FQGNSA. CDR3 length: 13 residues. V lost 2 bases and J lost 7, with 11 bases in between. The CDR3 DNA follows: TGTGCCAGCAGCTTATCCCAGAATGGTGAAGCTTTCTTT. This sequence encodes CASSLSQNGEAFF.

This clonotype was observed many times. J is TRBJ1-1 and V is TRBV5-1, with D possibly TRBD1 on 6 matching bases. Germline V gene data show CDR1 as SGHRS and CDR2 as YFSETQ. V gave up 0 bases and J gave up 3 bases, with 15 bases separating them. This CDR3 spans 16 amino acids. The CDR3 DNA sequence: TGCGCCAGCAGCTTGGGAGGGGGTACCCGAGACACTGAAGCTTTCTTT. It specifies CASSLGGGTRDTEAFF.

The sample holds many counts of this clonotype. CDR3 nucleotide sequence: TGTGCCACTGGGGCTGTAGGCAATCAGCCCCAGCATTTT. Amino acids: CATGAVGNQPQHF. The V call is TRBV2, the J call TRBJ1-5; perhaps TRBD1 as D (5 bases). The V end was cut by 10 bases, the J end by 2 bases, with 12 bases between. The CDR3 runs to 13 residues. Germline V CDR1 and CDR2: SNHLY, FYNNEI.

J is TRBJ2-3 and V is TRBV29-1; 10 positions agree with TRBD2. The CDR3 is made up of 14 amino acids. Germline CDR1 is SQVTM and CDR2 is ANQGSEA. V trimming: 8 bases; J trimming: 0 bases; junction bases outside the gene matches: 5. This chain's CDR3 is CSMSGGVSTDTQYF. CDR3 bases: TGCAGCATGAGCGGGGGGGTTAGCACAGATACGCAGTATTTT.

This clonotype has ten or more counts. The genes are TRBV5-1 and TRBJ1-2, with 9 bases matching TRBD1. This CDR3 region has 14 residues. The junction had 5 bases not matched to a gene; V was cut back by 4 bases and J by 4 bases. Germline loops: CDR1 SGHRS, CDR2 YFSETQ. The CDR3, as DNA: TGCGCCAGCAGCATGGGACAGGGAGGCTATGGCTACACCTTC. It specifies CASSMGQGGYGYTF.

This clonotype was recorded a few times. The rearrangement uses TRBV3-1 and TRBJ2-5; D is undetermined. The CDR3 sequence is 14 residues long. Trimming stripped 4 bases from V and 1 base from J, with 10 bases between. From germline, CDR1 is LGHDT and CDR2 YNNKEL (reference sequence). The CDR3 sequence is CASSRRPLQETQYF. CDR3 bases: TGTGCCAGCAGCCGCAGGCCCCTCCAAGAGACCCAGTACTTC.

This clonotype was observed at least ten times. This chain uses TRBV20-1 with TRBJ2-7; TRBD2 matches at 8 bases. Germline-derived CDR1 and CDR2 are DFQATT and SNEGSKA (reference sequence). The J segment lost 4 bases and the V segment lost 3 bases, leaving 23 bases of the junction unmatched. CDR3 length: 19 amino acids. The CDR3 reads CSASVPGLVSYAEGYEQYF. The CDR3 region has the DNA TGCAGTGCTAGTGTCCCGGGACTAGTATCCTACGCCGAGGGTTACGAGCAGTACTTC.

This clonotype showed up many times. The J gene is TRBJ2-5, the V gene TRBV7-9; maybe TRBD2 (7 bases). V gave up 3 bases and J gave up 2 bases, with 19 bases separating them. The CDR3 extends over 17 amino acids. Germline assignment: CDR1 SEHNR and CDR2 FQNEAQ (reference sequence). The CDR3 region is CASSFLLAGEGQETQYF. DNA of the CDR3: TGTGCCAGCAGCTTCCTCCTGGCAGGGGAGGGGCAAGAGACCCAGTACTTC.

The rearrangement uses TRBV11-2 and TRBJ2-3, with 7 nucleotides matching TRBD1. The CDR3 is made up of 15 amino acids. The germline gives CDR1 SGHAT, CDR2 FQNNGV. The V and J ends lost 4 bases and 0 bases, in that order; junction bases with no gene match: 4. Written as DNA, the CDR3 is TGTGCCAGCAGCTCGACAGGGATTAGCACAGATACGCAGTATTTT. Translation gives CASSSTGISTDTQYF. The full variable domain, in which reference TRBV11-2 and TRBJ2-3 provide the parts outside the CDR3, is EAGVAQSPRYKIIEKRQSVAFWCNPISGHATLYWYQQILGQGPKLLIQFQNNGVVDDSQLPKDRFSAERLKGVDSTLKIQPAKLEDSAVYLCASSSTGISTDTQYFGPGTRLTVL.

This clonotype was observed many times. The rearrangement links TRBV2 to TRBJ2-2; D is unclear. Trimming cost V 4 bases and J 1 base, with 7 bases left between them. Germline V gene lookup returns CDR1 SNHLY and CDR2 FYNNEI. This CDR3 region has 14 residues. The CDR3 region has the DNA TGTGCCAGCAGTGGTGGATTGAACACCGGGGAGCTGTTTTTT. It translates to CASSGGLNTGELFF.

This clonotype was picked up a small number of times. The rearrangement joins TRBV5-4 to TRBJ1-2; D is ambiguous. The germline CDR1 and CDR2 sequences are SGHNT and YYREEE (reference sequence). Trimming took 7 bases from V and 3 from J, leaving 13 bases between them. This CDR3 comprises 13 residues. CDR3 nucleotides: TGTGCCAGCCAACCCGGGGTTCACTATGGCTACACCTTC. Protein product: CASQPGVHYGYTF.

This clonotype showed up many times. This chain links TRBV6-1 with TRBJ2-5; TRBD1 matches 7 bases. Germline V gene data show CDR1 as MNHNS and CDR2 as SASEGT. The J segment lost 2 bases and the V segment lost 6 bases, leaving 3 bases of the junction unmatched. The CDR3 covers 13 residues. CDR3 bases: TGTGCCAGCAGCTGGGGACAGCAAGAGACCCAGTACTTC. Translating it yields CASSWGQQETQYF.

This clonotype has only a few counts. The genes are TRBV19 and TRBJ1-2, with TRBD1 matching 8 bases. Germline lookup yields CDR1 LNHDA and CDR2 SQIVND (reference sequence). Trimming removed 5 bases from V and 8 bases from J; junction bases left unmatched: 13. This CDR3 spans 15 amino acids. CDR3 nucleotides: TGTGCCAGTAGTTCCGACGGACAGGGTTTTCAAGGCTACACCTTC. Translated: CASSSDGQGFQGYTF.

The gene calls are TRBV7-9 and TRBJ2-1, with a weak D call TRBD2 (7 bases). The germline CDR1 and CDR2 sequences are SEHNR and FQNEAQ (reference sequence). CDR3 length equals 16 residues. V was shortened by 0 bases and J by 4 bases, with 13 bases between the two germline ends. The CDR3 DNA reads TGTGCCAGCAGCTTAGCGCCCCGGGGGGCATACAATGAGCAGTTCTTC. The encoded protein is CASSLAPRGAYNEQFF. Filled out from reference TRBV7-9 and TRBJ2-1, the complete variable domain reads DTGVSQNPRHKITKRGQNVTFRCDPISEHNRLYWYRQTLGQGPEFLTYFQNEAQLEKSRLLSDRFSAERPKGSFSTLEIQRTEQGDSAMYLCASSLAPRGAYNEQFFGPGTRLTVL.